The 18 T cell receptor beta chains listed next were all sequenced from one sample in a study of cytomegalovirus exposure and HLA in healthy donors. 60 Vbeta and 13 Jbeta primers were used in PCR. Assay used: immunoSEQ multiplex PCR; TCRdb lists only in-frame clones, some missing. The table includes approximately 150,000 clones, around 75% detected once. Sequenced input: PBMCs. Source of these receptors: a female donor in good health and CMV-seronegative.

The rearrangement uses TRBV7-2 and TRBJ1-4; D call uncertain. The CDR3 runs 13 residues. The V gene's germline CDR1 is SGHTA and CDR2 FQGNSA. Trimming removed 6 bases from V and 3 bases from J, with 8 bases in between. DNA for the CDR3: TGTGCCAGCAGTTACGGGGCTAATGAAAAACTGTTTTTT. Translated: CASSYGANEKLFF.

The rearrangement joins TRBV30 to TRBJ2-5, with 16 bases lining up with TRBD2. The length of the CDR3 is 15 residues. V was clipped by 1 base and J by 11 bases; unmatched bases: 7. Germline V CDR1 and CDR2: GTSNPN, SVGIG (reference sequence). Written as DNA, the CDR3 is TGTGCCTGGAGTGCGGGACTAGCGGGAGGGAGGGAGCAGTACTTC. Its translation is CAWSAGLAGGREQYF.

This chain links TRBV6-5 with TRBJ2-7; TRBD1 matches at 11 bases. Trimming cost V 5 bases and J 4 bases; bases outside gene matches: 7. The CDR3 is made up of 15 amino acids. The germline gives CDR1 MNHEY, CDR2 SVGAGI. The CDR3 DNA follows: TGTGCCAGCAGTGCCCGGGACAGGGGGTTGTACGAGCAGTACTTC. Its translation is CASSARDRGLYEQYF.

Of note for this clone: The junction shows a germline mismatch at one end, possibly a read error. CDR3 residues: CASSFSGTGSIQPQHF. CDR3 in DNA: TGTGCCAGCTCATTTTCCGGGACAGGGAGCATTCAGCCCCAGCATTTT. This sequence joins TRBV18 and TRBJ1-5; 9 bases align to TRBD1. CDR3 length: 16 residues. From germline, CDR1 is KGHSH and CDR2 LQKENI.

In the case of this clone: Germline and junction disagree at one end, which may indicate a read error. The chain recombines TRBV7-7 with TRBJ2-5; perhaps TRBD1 as D (5 bases). Germline V gene lookup returns CDR1 SSHAT and CDR2 FNYEAQ (reference sequence). The CDR3 is 13 residues long. CDR3 DNA sequence: TGTGCTAGCAGCCGTGGACATCTGGAGACCCAGTACTTC. It specifies CASSRGHLETQYF.

This clone was seen just once. The rearrangement links TRBV18 to TRBJ1-4, with a possible D match to TRBD1 (5 bases). The CDR3 runs 13 residues. Per the germline V gene, CDR1 is KGHSH and CDR2 is LQKENI. V dropped 4 bases and J dropped 8 bases, with 11 bases sitting between them. The CDR3, as DNA: TGTGCCAGCTCACGGGGGGAAAGCGAAAAACTGTTTTTT. Amino acid sequence: CASSRGESEKLFF.

This clone was picked up a small number of times. The chain carries TRBV6-4 and TRBJ2-2; 8 nucleotides agree with TRBD2. This CDR3 contains 14 residues. After removal of 3 bases from V and 8 bases from J, the junction contained 5 bases not matched to a gene. Germline V gives CDR1 MRHNA, CDR2 SNTAGT. CDR3 bases: TGTGCCAGCAGTGAACAGCCGGGAGGGGGGGAGCTGTTTTTT. It codes for CASSEQPGGGELFF.

This sequence joins TRBV4-2 and TRBJ2-7, with a tentative D call TRBD1 (6 bases). Germline lookup yields CDR1 LGHNA and CDR2 YNFKEQ. The CDR3 contains 17 residues. Trimming took 0 bases from V and 5 from J, leaving 20 bases between them. The CDR3 region has the DNA TGTGCCAGCAGCCAAGAGTACTGGGACACCGCCACGCACGAGCAGTACTTC. It is translated as CASSQEYWDTATHEQYF.

This chain links TRBV4-2 with TRBJ1-5; D gene uncertain. This CDR3 has 17 residues. Germline CDR1 LGHNA, CDR2 YNFKEQ. Trimming pared 0 bases from V and 1 base from J, leaving 13 bases between. In nucleotides, the CDR3 is TGTGCCAGCAGCCAAGATCTGCGGGGAGGCAGCAATCAGCCCCAGCATTTT. This codes for CASSQDLRGGSNQPQHF.

V is TRBV28 and J is TRBJ1-5; D is ambiguous. V was clipped by 5 bases and J by 6 bases, with 8 bases between them. The CDR3 is 12 amino acids. Germline loops: CDR1 MDHEN, CDR2 SYDVKM. In DNA, the CDR3 is TGTGCCAGCAGTCAACTTGGTCAGCCCCAGCATTTT. Its protein product is CASSQLGQPQHF.

The rearrangement joins TRBV6-5 to TRBJ2-4, with D perhaps TRBD2 (5 bases). Germline V gene sequence: CDR1 MNHEY, CDR2 SVGAGI. There are 15 residues in the CDR3. Trimming left V 6 bases short and J 0 bases short, with 12 bases between. The CDR3 region is CASSKDGVAKNIQYF. The CDR3 DNA follows: TGTGCCAGCAGCAAAGACGGGGTAGCCAAAAACATTCAGTACTTC.

The chain is built from TRBV2 and TRBJ1-1, with 8 bases lining up with TRBD1. J gave up 4 bases and V 3 bases, and 4 bases lay outside the gene matches. The CDR3 has 14 amino acids. Germline-derived CDR1 and CDR2 are SNHLY and FYNNEI. The CDR3 loop is CASSEDREFTEAFF. The DNA for the CDR3 is TGTGCCAGCAGTGAGGACAGGGAGTTCACTGAAGCTTTCTTT.

This clone occurred a few times. V and J are TRBV5-8 and TRBJ2-1; D might be TRBD2 (5 bases). The germline gives CDR1 SGHTS, CDR2 YDEGEE. Trimming left V 2 bases short and J 0 bases short, with 12 bases between. This CDR3 contains 16 residues. CDR3 bases: TGTGCCAGCAGCTTCATCGGGGTTAGCTCCTACAATGAGCAGTTCTTC. Translating it yields CASSFIGVSSYNEQFF.

This rearrangement joins TRBV7-2 to TRBJ2-1, with TRBD2 matching 10 bases. Looked up from germline, CDR1 is SGHTA and CDR2 is FQGNSA. V dropped 1 base and J dropped 3; count of bases not matched to a gene: 0. The CDR3 spans 15 residues. Here the CDR3 reads CASSLGTSGYNEQFF. For the CDR3, the DNA is TGTGCCAGCAGCTTAGGGACTAGCGGCTACAATGAGCAGTTCTTC.

The chain joins TRBV28 to TRBJ2-7, with D maybe TRBD2 (7 bases). The ends were cut back, 6 bases at V and 6 bases at J, with 24 bases in the middle. Germline V lookup: CDR1 MDHEN, CDR2 SYDVKM. This CDR3 spans 16 amino acids. The DNA for the CDR3 is TGTGCCAGCAGACAAAAGAACCCCCCAAGGGGGGGCGAGCAGTACTTC. It is translated as CASRQKNPPRGGEQYF.

This clone was detected only a few times. The chain employs TRBV5-1 and TRBJ2-1; 13 nucleotides align to TRBD2. The CDR3 sequence is 15 residues long. CDR1 SGHRS and CDR2 YFSETQ come from the germline V gene. Losses at the gene ends were 4 bases for V and 8 bases for J; bases not matched to a gene: 6. The CDR3 DNA follows: TGCGCCAGCAGCCCGGGGACTAGCGGGGCCTATGAGCAGTTCTTC. It translates to CASSPGTSGAYEQFF.

This sequence joins TRBV18 and TRBJ1-2; TRBD1 matches 7 bases. V shed 3 bases, J shed 2 bases, and the junction held 6 bases outside the gene matches. The length of the CDR3 is 15 residues. Germline CDR1 KGHSH, CDR2 LQKENI. The CDR3 sequence is CASSPGRGMNYGYTF. For the CDR3, the DNA is TGTGCCAGCTCACCCGGCAGGGGGATGAACTATGGCTACACCTTC.

This clone appeared a single time. J is TRBJ1-3 and V is TRBV29-1; TRBD1 might be the D (5 bases). The V end lost 0 bases, the J end lost 0 bases, and 15 bases lay between the germline ends. The CDR3 is made up of 17 amino acids. Germline CDR1 SQVTM, CDR2 ANQGSEA. The CDR3 DNA reads as TGCAGCGTTGAAGACCTGACAGCTAATCCCTCTGGAAACACCATATATTTT. Its translation: CSVEDLTANPSGNTIYF.